What follows is one TCR beta chain and its context. Antigen: not known. The treatment: over 15 received Ad26.COV2.S at low or high dose, single or two shots; five or six received placebo; per-sample allocation not given. Repertoires come from day 63 after the first vaccine or placebo injection. The data were produced by immunoSEQ multiplex PCR, yet TCRdb's version contains in-frame clones alone and is incomplete. The sample consists of about 320,000 clones, around 84% of them appearing once. The germline V gene encodes CDR1 MNHEY and CDR2 SMNVEV (reference sequence). The CDR3 runs to 14 residues. V lost 6 bases, J lost 0 bases, and 2 bases stayed unmatched. The sample originates from a study of Ad26.COV2.S vaccination and SARS-CoV-2 variants. Background on the study: Intramuscular Ad26.COV2.S at 5x10^10 or 1x10^11 viral particles.

Study observations and caveats: Participants given vaccine showed non-spike TCR breadth similar to that of placebo recipients. Reported post-vaccination CD8+ and CD4+ T cell responses to spike showed substantial breadth.

Sequenced material: peripheral blood, taken in a trial of Ad26.COV2.S vaccine versus placebo. The origin of this receptor is a person aged 18 to 59 who received the Ad26.COV2.S COVID-19 vaccine or a placebo. V and J are TRBV27 and TRBJ2-1; TRBD2 agrees at 7 bases. The CDR3 region is CASRERGSYNEQFF. DNA of the CDR3: TGTGCCAGCAGAGAGCGGGGCTCCTACAATGAGCAGTTCTTC.